One T cell receptor (beta chain) is described in this entry. This sample is drawn from a study of blood T cell repertoires in COVID-19. Study at large: Donors in the United States, Italy and Spain gave samples during acute or convalescent COVID-19. In each case, the material was cDNA or gDNA derived from T cells, B-cell-depleted T cells, or PBMCs.

Study processing details: Amplification of reference gene primers was used by the study to estimate nucleated cell counts. Sequenced by immunoSEQ multiplex PCR; TCRdb stores in-frame clones only, minus some. That table furnishes V, J and clone size, whereas the DNA furnished D and trimming. The profile shows about 59,000 clones, 79% of them singletons. V was clipped by 6 bases and J by 4 bases; unmatched bases: 7. The CDR3 runs to 15 residues. CDR1 and CDR2 (germline): SNHLY, FYNNEI. This TCR came from a man between 60 and 70 years old with acute or convalescent COVID-19. The sample consisted of peripheral blood. The rearrangement links TRBV2 to TRBJ2-1, with TRBD1 matching 9 bases. The CDR3 DNA sequence: TGTGCCAGCAGGGCGACAGGGGGAATTTACAATGAGCAGTTCTTC. This translates into CASRATGGIYNEQFF.